This T cell receptor beta chain was sequenced for a study of TIL therapy for anti-PD-1-resistant metastatic lung cancer. Regarding the study as a whole: Infused TIL clonotypes partially replaced the baseline blood repertoire, then decayed over months.

This sample's time point: pre-treatment sample, taken before nivolumab and TIL therapy. This clone is medium-sized in the sample. Antigen unknown. Sequencing used immunoSEQ v3. Sequencing depth was some 2 million read pairs for survey level, roughly 4.5-6.5 million for deep. The table came from immunoSEQ multiplex PCR; TCRdb's copy has only in-frame clones and leaves some out. Here the sample spans tens of thousands of clones, approximately 86% being singletons. The germline CDR1 and CDR2 sequences are ENHRY and SYGVKD. V lost 3 bases and J 8 bases, leaving 10 bases between the germline ends. The CDR3 spans 12 residues.

The rearrangement links TRBV10-3 to TRBJ1-1; D ambiguous. Sequencing used blood, obtained at baseline. The origin of this receptor is a person between 25 and 79 years old with non-small cell lung cancer. The CDR3 DNA follows: TGTGCCATCAGTGATTGGGCAGGAGAAGCTTTCTTT. It is translated as CAISDWAGEAFF.